The present entry profiles one TCR beta chain with its context. Its specificity is not known. The data originate from a study of cytomegalovirus exposure and HLA in healthy donors. In the study overall: Early on, a data release was issued that held approximately 92 million unique TCRs from HLA-typed donors. There were a few hundred genotyped donors. Of these, roughly 84% fell in the genetic ancestry cluster associated with self-reported Caucasian donors. Study results and caveats: A later examination showed that TCR association rates differed by HLA locus, with DRB1 most and HLA-C fewest.

The PCR was carried out with 60 Vbeta primers and 13 Jbeta primers. Assay used: immunoSEQ multiplex PCR; TCRdb lists only in-frame clones, some missing. Of around 200,000 clones listed, around 80% were seen once; the top ten hold around 16%. Germline CDR1 and CDR2: SGHNT and YYREEE (reference sequence). This CDR3 has 15 amino acids. Trimming removed 0 bases at V and 0 bases at J, with 8 bases between. V gene TRBV5-4 combines with J gene TRBJ2-3; D is ambiguous. The clonotype comes from a man aged 35-49 years in good health and CMV-seronegative. The sequencing input was PBMCs. In nucleotides, the CDR3 is TGTGCCAGCAGCTTGGGACTCACTAGCACAGATACGCAGTATTTT. Translating it yields CASSLGLTSTDTQYF.